The clone carrying this T cell receptor (beta chain) was seen only a few times. V dropped 0 bases and J dropped 0 bases, with 11 bases sitting between them. The CDR3 loop spans 15 amino acids. Looked up from germline, CDR1 is SQVTM and CDR2 is ANQGSEA. This record comes from a study of blood T cells in healthy people across ages. A J-beta primer mix and a sample-barcoded 5' primer were used in a second PCR of roughly 7 to 12 cycles. TCRdb independently ran MiXCR on the 5' RACE reads; one entry per CDR3 protein. The data show hundreds of thousands of distinct CDR3 sequences, approximately 30% seen once.

This chain connects TRBV29-1 to TRBJ1-1; D is perhaps TRBD1 (5 bases). This clonotype was sampled from an elderly woman in good health. Sample: blood. CDR3 bases: TGCAGCGTTGAAGACGGAACAGGTGTGAACACTGAAGCTTTCTTT. It is translated as CSVEDGTGVNTEAFF.